This TCR beta chain was sequenced for a study of OX40 agonist ivuxolimab in advanced cancers. About the study: Melanoma, hepatocellular carcinoma, head and neck or renal cell cancer occurred in dose-escalation patients. With a range of roughly 23 to 90, age averaged approximately 64 years, and about 82% were male. Therapy given before enrollment (anti-PD-1, anti-PD-L1 or anti-CTLA-4) was allowed, and approximately 40% had some.

TCRdb keeps only in-frame clones here, not all; method: immunoSEQ multiplex PCR. This table has 65,000 to 95,000 clones, 85% to 90% appearing once. This TCR was recovered from an adult with an advanced solid tumor such as melanoma, head and neck, liver or kidney cancer. The material sequenced was CD4+ or CD8+ T cells sorted from blood, taken in a trial of the OX40 agonist ivuxolimab.

The CDR3 spells CASRDGNGLEQYF. The CDR3 DNA reads TGTGCCAGCAGAGACGGAAATGGGCTGGAGCAGTACTTC. This chain links TRBV5-8 with TRBJ2-7; D ambiguous. This CDR3 has 13 residues. Trimming pared 5 bases from V and 7 bases from J, leaving 16 bases between. Germline CDR1 SGHTS, CDR2 YDEGEE.